This T cell receptor (beta chain) is drawn from a study of CD8 T cells in Susac syndrome. J lost 5 bases, V lost 6 bases, and 14 bases had no gene match. CDR1 and CDR2 (germline): SGHVS, FQNEAQ. The CDR3 has 16 amino acids. When the RNA was reverse transcribed, random hexamers were used with an input of roughly 0.45 to 1 ug. TCRdb reprocessed the immunoSEQ multiplex PCR reads with MiXCR, giving one entry per CDR3 protein. The top ten clones hold about 0.17% of a sample with approximately 190,000 distinct CDR3 sequences, roughly 94% of them seen once. This TCR came from a human donor with Susac syndrome. V gene TRBV7-8 combines with J gene TRBJ2-5, with 8 positions matching TRBD2. The sequencing sample was made of CD8+ T cells from PBMCs. CDR3 loop: CASRVPGGGPGETQYF. The CDR3 DNA reads as TGTGCCAGCAGAGTCCCCGGGGGGGGGCCTGGTGAGACCCAGTACTTC.